This T cell receptor (beta chain) was obtained from a study of monozygotic twins with cystic fibrosis. Germline CDR1 and CDR2: SGHNT and YYREEE (reference sequence). V was clipped by 1 base and J by 6 bases; unmatched bases: 3. The CDR3 has 13 amino acids. Method: immunoSEQ multiplex PCR; TCRdb's copy keeps in-frame clones and lacks some. Here the sample spans around 25,000 clones, around 93% being singletons. Material: blood. The chain combines TRBV5-4 with TRBJ1-2, with 7 bases aligning to TRBD1. The clonotype comes from a girl aged 2 to 9 with cystic fibrosis. Here the CDR3 DNA reads TGTGCCAGCAGCTTGCAGGGGGAGGATGGCTACACCTTC. Amino acid sequence: CASSLQGEDGYTF.